The 19 T cell receptor beta chains reported below all come from one sample, sequenced in a study of identical twins. TCRdb re-called the 5' RACE reads through MiXCR, storing one row per CDR3 protein. The repertoire includes hundreds of thousands of distinct CDR3 sequences, about 7.1% of them detected once, and 1.5% to 2% sits in the top ten. The same data also contributed to another study, on yellow fever vaccine responses in identical twins.

Sequenced: PBMCs. The source is a woman between 18 and 30 years old in good health.

This clonotype was counted between two and nine times. The chain recombines TRBV7-9 with TRBJ2-5; a weak D match, TRBD1 (6 bases). The CDR3 runs to 15 residues. V was pared by 4 bases and J by 1 base, with 13 bases between. CDR1 is SEHNR and CDR2 is FQNEAQ in the germline V gene (reference sequence). CDR3 region: CASSSHRDPQETQYF. The CDR3 DNA reads TGTGCCAGCAGCTCGCACAGGGACCCCCAAGAGACCCAGTACTTC.

This clonotype was seen repeatedly, ten times or more. V gene TRBV3-1 combines with J gene TRBJ1-2, with TRBD1 as a possible D gene (5 bases). V lost 0 bases to trimming and J lost 8 bases, with 16 bases between them. The CDR3 is made up of 15 amino acids. Per the germline V gene, CDR1 is LGHDT and CDR2 is YNNKEL (reference sequence). The CDR3: CASSQDYQGRRGYTF. As DNA, the CDR3 is TGTGCCAGCAGCCAAGATTATCAGGGAAGGAGGGGCTACACCTTC.

This clonotype was counted ten times or more. V gene TRBV10-3 combines with J gene TRBJ2-1, with TRBD2 matching 9 bases. CDR3 length: 16 amino acids. With V trimmed by 2 bases and J by 2 bases, 4 bases remained unmatched. Germline V CDR1 and CDR2: ENHRY, SYGVKD. CDR3 residues: CAISEALAGTYNEQFF. The CDR3 nucleotides read TGTGCCATCAGTGAGGCCCTAGCGGGAACCTACAATGAGCAGTTCTTC.

Here the CDR3 reads CASKQGQLNSPLHF. The CDR3 nucleotides are TGTGCCAGCAAACAGGGACAGCTTAATTCACCCCTCCACTTT. The V and J genes are TRBV7-9 and TRBJ1-6; 7 positions match TRBD1. Germline CDR1 reads SEHNR; CDR2 reads FQNEAQ (reference sequence). V shed 7 bases and J 6 bases; nucleotides not matched to a gene: 6. The CDR3 length is 14 residues.

This clonotype was detected many times. J is TRBJ1-2 and V is TRBV29-1; D unclear. This CDR3 region has 15 residues. The germline CDR1 and CDR2 sequences are SQVTM and ANQGSEA. V dropped 0 bases and J dropped 2 bases, with 13 bases sitting between them. The CDR3 sequence: CSVEDYTERNYGYTF. The DNA of the CDR3 is TGCAGCGTTGAAGATTACACAGAGAGGAACTATGGCTACACCTTC.

This clonotype was seen at least ten times. The chain uses TRBV5-1 and TRBJ2-7; 9 bases map to TRBD2. V gave up 6 bases and J gave up 5 bases; unmatched junction bases: 12. There are 15 residues in the CDR3. Per germline, CDR1 SGHRS and CDR2 YFSETQ. The CDR3 sequence: CASNRDLAGWNEQYF. CDR3 bases: TGCGCCAGCAACCGCGATCTAGCGGGATGGAACGAGCAGTACTTC.

This clonotype was detected a few times. CDR3 DNA: TGCGCCAGCAGCTTGGGAGAAGCTCCTGGGGCCAACGTCCTGACTTTC. Amino acids: CASSLGEAPGANVLTF. This rearrangement joins TRBV5-1 to TRBJ2-6; no clear D. The CDR3 runs 16 residues. Germline CDR1 reads SGHRS; CDR2 reads YFSETQ. V was clipped by 0 bases and J by 2 bases, with 9 bases between them.

This clonotype was recorded many times. CDR3 bases: TGTGCCAGCAGCTTGCTTATCGGACTAGGCTACCAAGAGACCCAGTACTTC. It codes for CASSLLIGLGYQETQYF. The V gene is TRBV5-6, the J gene TRBJ2-5; TRBD2 matches 7 bases. Germline-derived CDR1 and CDR2 are SGHDT and YYEEEE. Trimming removed 1 base from V and 0 bases from J; junction bases left unmatched: 9. This CDR3 contains 17 residues.

This clonotype appeared many times. J is TRBJ2-7 and V is TRBV28, with 12 bases matching TRBD2. J lost 4 bases, V lost 7 bases, and 11 bases had no gene match. Germline assignment: CDR1 MDHEN and CDR2 SYDVKM. The CDR3 has 16 amino acids. The CDR3 protein is CASTLSRLAGGYEQYF. CDR3 DNA: TGTGCCAGCACCTTGTCGCGGCTAGCGGGAGGGTACGAGCAGTACTTC.

This clonotype was seen ten or more times. V usage is TRBV5-5 and J usage is TRBJ1-5; 8 bases are shared with TRBD1. The V gene end was trimmed by 3 bases and the J gene end by 6 bases; junction bases not matched to a gene: 8. The CDR3 runs 15 residues. The germline V gene encodes CDR1 SGHKS and CDR2 YYEKEE (reference sequence). CDR3 coding DNA: TGTGCCAGCAGCTATACAGGGGGGAAAGGTCAGCCCCAGCATTTT. It specifies CASSYTGGKGQPQHF.

This clonotype was found a few times. The chain employs TRBV4-1 and TRBJ2-5; D gene uncertain. V gave up 1 base and J gave up 1 base, with 4 bases separating them. The germline CDR1 and CDR2 sequences are MGHRA and YSYEKL. CDR3 size: 13 residues. CDR3 bases: TGCGCCAGCAGCCAAGTAATCCAAGAGACCCAGTACTTC. It codes for CASSQVIQETQYF.

This clonotype showed up many times. The CDR3 loop is CASSLNGGSKEETQYF. As DNA, the CDR3 is TGTGCCAGCAGCTTAAATGGCGGGAGTAAGGAAGAGACCCAGTACTTC. V is TRBV7-2 and J is TRBJ2-5, with 7 nucleotides matching TRBD2. Looked up from germline, CDR1 is SGHTA and CDR2 is FQGNSA. Trimming cost V 2 bases and J 3 bases; bases outside gene matches: 9. The CDR3 extends over 16 amino acids.

The rearrangement links TRBV2 to TRBJ1-4; 8 bases line up with TRBD1. CDR1 and CDR2 from the germline V gene are SNHLY and FYNNEI. The CDR3 runs 13 residues. V shed 10 bases and J 8 bases; nucleotides not matched to a gene: 9. The DNA for the CDR3 is TGTGCCATACGAGGACAGGGAGAAGAAAAACTGTTTTTT. This translates into CAIRGQGEEKLFF.

The CDR3 DNA follows: TGTGCCATCAGTGAACGTATGACTAGCGGGGGAACCACAGATACGCAGTATTTT. It codes for CAISERMTSGGTTDTQYF. J is TRBJ2-3 and V is TRBV10-3, with 12 bases that match TRBD2. J was trimmed by 2 bases and V by 3 bases; bases with no gene match: 9. The CDR3 has 18 amino acids. In germline, CDR1 is ENHRY, CDR2 SYGVKD.

The CDR3 sequence is CSAREPGLNTEAFF. CDR3 nucleotides: TGCAGTGCTAGAGAGCCGGGGCTGAACACTGAAGCTTTCTTT. The chain uses TRBV20-1 and TRBJ1-1; maybe TRBD1 (5 bases). This CDR3 is 14 amino acids long. Trimming took 0 bases from V and 0 from J, leaving 8 bases between them. CDR1 is DFQATT and CDR2 is SNEGSKA in the germline V gene (reference sequence).

The chain uses TRBV20-1 and TRBJ2-7, with no clear D. V was cut by 0 bases and J by 5 bases, with 17 bases left in between. Germline-derived CDR1 and CDR2 are DFQATT and SNEGSKA (reference sequence). The CDR3 extends over 15 amino acids. CDR3 in amino acids: CSARDEENARNEQYF. The CDR3 nucleotides read TGCAGTGCTAGAGATGAGGAAAACGCGAGGAACGAGCAGTACTTC.

This clonotype was detected many times. V usage is TRBV12-3 or TRBV12-4 and J usage is TRBJ1-1; TRBD1 matches 8 bases. The CDR3 sequence is 14 residues long. V shed 3 bases, J shed 0 bases, and the junction held 0 bases outside the gene matches. The CDR3 DNA is TGTGCCAGCAGTTTGGGACAGGTGAACACTGAAGCTTTCTTT. Its protein product is CASSLGQVNTEAFF.

The chain has TRBV20-1 and TRBJ2-1; 8 positions match TRBD1. The germline gives CDR1 DFQATT, CDR2 SNEGSKA (reference sequence). The V segment lost 5 bases and the J segment 8 bases; nucleotides outside the gene matches: 8. This CDR3 is built from 13 residues. The CDR3 bases are TGCAGTGCTCAAAGACAGGGGTATCATGAGCAGTTCTTC. Translated: CSAQRQGYHEQFF.

This clonotype has a count of ten or more. The chain is built from TRBV3-1 and TRBJ2-1, with 13 bases lining up with TRBD2. The V gene's germline CDR1 is LGHDT and CDR2 YNNKEL (reference sequence). The CDR3 consists of 17 residues. V trimming: 4 bases; J trimming: 7 bases; junction bases outside the gene matches: 10. Here the CDR3 reads CASSPLSGLAGKNEQFF. For the CDR3, the DNA is TGTGCCAGCAGCCCCCTATCGGGACTAGCGGGGAAAAATGAGCAGTTCTTC.